The clone carrying this T cell receptor beta chain was observed a handful of times. The antigen remains undetermined. This record comes from a study of vaccination and CD4 T cells after COVID-19. The CDR3 loop spans 14 amino acids. V dropped 1 base and J dropped 11 bases, with 15 bases sitting between them. Germline CDR1 and CDR2: DFQATT and SNEGSKA (reference sequence). Points from the study as a whole: Early post-infection timepoints were missing, and relatively few convalescent patients were studied.

An Oncomine TCR Beta short-read assay was used to sequence the DNA from cultured CD4+ T cells. TCRdb re-analysed the PCR reads in MiXCR, keeping a single row per CDR3 protein. The table includes approximately 10,000 distinct CDR3 sequences, 40% to 60% detected once. Specified treatment: roughly 11-day PBMC culture with coronavirus spike peptide pools or control peptides (ViraFEST assay). With peptide pools, ViraFEST first expanded antigen-specific T cells and afterwards sequenced their TCRs. The clonotype was recovered from a human donor who had recovered from COVID-19. Material for sequencing was CD4+ T cells from blood, cultured in vitro. J is TRBJ1-6 and V is TRBV20-1; D is possibly TRBD1 (5 bases). The CDR3 nucleotides are TGCAGTGCTAGAGGGACAAATAGTAGGCCACCCCTCCACTTT. It codes for CSARGTNSRPPLHF.